The entry below gives a single T cell receptor (beta chain) sequence along with its context. What it binds is unknown. This entry comes from a study of cytomegalovirus exposure and HLA in healthy donors. Overall study findings and caveats: Three of the chains that were CMV-associated were confirmed in vitro to be specific for CMV antigens.

With 0 bases clipped from V and 10 bases from J, the junction kept 5 bases outside the gene matches. This CDR3 spans 16 amino acids. Germline CDR1 and CDR2: SGHRS and YFSETQ. The PCR was carried out with 60 Vbeta primers and 13 Jbeta primers. Profiled with immunoSEQ multiplex PCR; TCRdb holds only in-frame clones, not every one. The sample has approximately 150,000 clones, around three quarters seen once; the top ten hold 2.5% to 3.5%. This chain uses TRBV5-1 with TRBJ2-1, with 15 positions matching TRBD2. The sample was PBMCs. The TCR originated in a male donor in good health and CMV-seronegative. CDR3 nucleotide sequence: TGCGCCAGCAGCTTGGCCCCGGGACTAGCGGGGGGAGAGCAGTTCTTC. Amino acids: CASSLAPGLAGGEQFF.